Listed here are 18 T cell receptor beta chains from one sample, sequenced in a study of immune cell composition in non-small cell lung cancer. Sequencing used immunoSEQ multiplex PCR; TCRdb keeps in-frame clones, though not all of them. The table records a few thousand clones, about 80% of them present only once. Input material: lung tumor tissue. These receptors were collected from a human donor with non-small cell lung cancer.

The CDR3 loop is CASSHHVSGWKNTDTQYF. CDR3 DNA sequence: TGCGCCAGCAGCCACCACGTTAGCGGCTGGAAGAACACAGATACGCAGTATTTT. The chain uses TRBV4-1 and TRBJ2-3, with D possibly TRBD2 on 6 matching bases. The length of the CDR3 is 18 residues. The ends were cut back, 3 bases at V and 2 bases at J, with 21 bases in the middle. In germline, CDR1 is MGHRA, CDR2 YSYEKL.

In its sample, this clone ranks as medium-sized (0.01 to 0.1%). The chain has TRBV5-1 and TRBJ2-7; the D is unclear. The CDR3 extends over 12 amino acids. The V gene lost 5 bases and the J gene lost 1 base, with 7 bases spanning the gap. Germline V lookup: CDR1 SGHRS, CDR2 YFSETQ. As DNA, the CDR3 is TGCGCCAGCAGTGAGGTATCCTACGAGCAGTACTTC. This codes for CASSEVSYEQYF.

The rearrangement uses TRBV19 and TRBJ2-3; TRBD2 matches 13 bases. Germline CDR1 LNHDA, CDR2 SQIVND (reference sequence). J lost 4 bases, V lost 0 bases, and 7 bases had no gene match. This CDR3 is built from 18 residues. The CDR3 sequence: CASSIDPRTSGSPDTQYF. The CDR3 nucleotides read TGTGCCAGTAGTATAGACCCAAGGACTAGCGGGAGCCCAGATACGCAGTATTTT. Supplemented by reference TRBV19 and TRBJ2-3, the full variable domain reads DGGITQSPKYLFRKEGQNVTLSCEQNLNHDAMYWYRQDPGQGLRLIYYSQIVNDFQKGDIAEGYSVSREKKESFPLTVTSAQKNPTAFYLCASSIDPRTSGSPDTQYFGPGTRLTVL.

The V call is TRBV2, the J call TRBJ2-3, with TRBD2 matching over 10 bases. The CDR3 has 16 amino acids. The germline gives CDR1 SNHLY, CDR2 FYNNEI. Trimming cost V 10 bases and J 1 base; bases outside gene matches: 11. The CDR3: CATTSSGGFRTDTQYF. DNA of the CDR3: TGTGCCACTACCTCTAGCGGGGGCTTCCGCACAGATACGCAGTATTTT.

The CDR3: CASSDASGGPYEQYF. The CDR3 nucleotides read TGTGCCAGCAGCGATGCTAGCGGGGGCCCCTACGAGCAGTACTTC. The rearrangement links TRBV5-4 to TRBJ2-7, with 10 bases matching TRBD2. Germline V gives CDR1 SGHNT, CDR2 YYREEE (reference sequence). The trim removed 4 bases at V and 2 bases at J, leaving 6 bases unmatched. The CDR3 has 15 amino acids.

The J gene is TRBJ2-5, the V gene TRBV18; 9 bases map to TRBD1. Germline CDR1 is KGHSH and CDR2 is LQKENI. The ends lost 0 bases at V and 5 bases at J; junction bases unmatched: 10. This CDR3 region has 17 residues. CDR3 residues: CASSPPRDREFQETQYF. The CDR3 DNA follows: TGTGCCAGCTCACCACCCCGGGACAGGGAGTTTCAGGAGACCCAGTACTTC.

The J gene is TRBJ1-1, the V gene TRBV6-6; TRBD1 is a possible D gene (5 bases). Trimming cost V 5 bases and J 0 bases, with 7 bases left between them. The CDR3 has 13 amino acids. The germline V gene has CDR1 MNHNY and CDR2 SVGAGI (reference sequence). CDR3 sequence reads: CASSRQMNTEAFF. CDR3 nucleotide sequence: TGTGCCAGCAGTCGACAGATGAACACTGAAGCTTTCTTT.

V and J are TRBV2 and TRBJ1-4; 7 nucleotides agree with TRBD1. The CDR3 is 16 amino acids. The germline gives CDR1 SNHLY, CDR2 FYNNEI. J lost 0 bases, V lost 8 bases, and 9 bases had no gene match. The CDR3 reads CASWGDSLATNEKLFF. CDR3 coding DNA: TGTGCCAGCTGGGGGGACAGCCTTGCAACTAATGAAAAACTGTTTTTT.

This clone was detected a few times. The CDR3 reads CASSAGTDRRKLFF. The CDR3 DNA reads TGTGCCAGCAGCGCTGGGACAGACCGTCGGAAACTGTTTTTT. The chain combines TRBV9 with TRBJ1-4, with 7 bases lining up with TRBD1. The junction had 10 bases not matched to a gene; V was cut back by 3 bases and J by 11 bases. The CDR3 is 14 residues long. Germline V gene lookup returns CDR1 SGDLS and CDR2 YYNGEE. The full variable domain, with the rest looked up from reference TRBV9 and TRBJ1-4, is DSGVTQTPKHLITATGQRVTLRCSPRSGDLSVYWYQQSLDQGLQFLIQYYNGEERAKGNILERFSAQQFPDLHSELNLSSLELGDSALYFCASSAGTDRRKLFFGSGTQLSVL.

The genes are TRBV29-1 and TRBJ2-1; 9 nucleotides agree with TRBD2. Per germline, CDR1 SQVTM and CDR2 ANQGSEA. This CDR3 contains 14 residues. V gave up 3 bases and J gave up 9 bases; unmatched junction bases: 9. The CDR3, as DNA: TGCAGCGTTGAGGGGAGCGGGAGGACCCCTGAGCAGTTCTTC. It is translated as CSVEGSGRTPEQFF.

This rearrangement joins TRBV11-3 to TRBJ2-1, with D maybe TRBD1 (6 bases). Germline V lookup: CDR1 SGHNT, CDR2 YENEEA. V gave up 5 bases and J gave up 9 bases, with 11 bases separating them. The CDR3 extends over 12 amino acids. For the CDR3, the DNA is TGTGCCAGCAGCGCACAGGGCCTTGAGCAGTTCTTC. Translation gives CASSAQGLEQFF.

This sequence joins TRBV13 and TRBJ2-7; weak D call: TRBD1 (6 bases). CDR1 PRHDT and CDR2 FYEKMQ come from the germline V gene (reference sequence). CDR3 length equals 12 residues. Trimming took off 5 bases at V and 13 bases at J, with 18 bases between the two ends. CDR3 DNA sequence: TGTGCCAGCAGCATCGGAGACAGGAGACCCTACTTC. Encoded protein: CASSIGDRRPYF.

The V gene is TRBV29-1, the J gene TRBJ2-3; 7 bases match TRBD1. Germline V CDR1 and CDR2: SQVTM, ANQGSEA. Losses at the gene ends were 7 bases for V and 1 base for J; bases not matched to a gene: 14. The CDR3 extends over 16 amino acids. CDR3 nucleotide sequence: TGCAGCGCCGTAACAGGGGATGGGGCTGGCACAGATACGCAGTATTTT. Amino acid sequence: CSAVTGDGAGTDTQYF.

V and J are TRBV10-3 and TRBJ2-1, with a tentative D call TRBD1 (6 bases). The CDR3 totals 15 residues. Looked up from germline, CDR1 is ENHRY and CDR2 is SYGVKD. V shed 2 bases and J shed 4 bases, with 12 bases lying between them. The CDR3 region is CAISEGTPGYNEQFF. CDR3 DNA: TGTGCCATCAGTGAGGGGACACCGGGGTACAATGAGCAGTTCTTC.

This rearrangement joins TRBV29-1 to TRBJ2-5, with D perhaps TRBD2 (5 bases). Trimming left V 5 bases short and J 5 bases short, with 12 bases between. The germline CDR1 and CDR2 sequences are SQVTM and ANQGSEA. The CDR3 runs to 12 residues. The CDR3 here is CSVSGGEETQYF. The CDR3 region has the DNA TGCAGCGTTAGCGGAGGAGAGGAGACCCAGTACTTC.

The J gene is TRBJ2-5, the V gene TRBV20-1, with a tentative D call TRBD2 (5 bases). This CDR3 spans 11 amino acids. From germline, CDR1 is DFQATT and CDR2 SNEGSKA (reference sequence). V was shortened by 4 bases and J by 3 bases, with 6 bases between the two germline ends. CDR3 nucleotide sequence: TGCAGTGCTACCGGGGAAGAGACCCAGTACTTC. Residues: CSATGEETQYF.

The chain is built from TRBV7-8 and TRBJ2-7; D is perhaps TRBD1 (5 bases). Per the germline V gene, CDR1 is SGHVS and CDR2 is FQNEAQ. V gave up 5 bases and J gave up 0 bases, with 11 bases separating them. The CDR3 extends over 14 amino acids. The chain's CDR3 is CASSPRQSSYEQYF. The CDR3 DNA reads as TGTGCCAGCAGCCCCAGACAGAGCTCCTACGAGCAGTACTTC.

The V and J genes are TRBV9 and TRBJ2-6, with 7 bases matching TRBD1. The CDR3 extends over 17 amino acids. With V trimmed by 4 bases and J by 4 bases, 11 bases remained unmatched. Germline values: CDR1 SGDLS, CDR2 YYNGEE. The CDR3 region has the DNA TGTGCCAGCAGCCCCCGACAGGGCCTATACGGGGCCAACGTCCTGACTTTC. Protein: CASSPRQGLYGANVLTF.